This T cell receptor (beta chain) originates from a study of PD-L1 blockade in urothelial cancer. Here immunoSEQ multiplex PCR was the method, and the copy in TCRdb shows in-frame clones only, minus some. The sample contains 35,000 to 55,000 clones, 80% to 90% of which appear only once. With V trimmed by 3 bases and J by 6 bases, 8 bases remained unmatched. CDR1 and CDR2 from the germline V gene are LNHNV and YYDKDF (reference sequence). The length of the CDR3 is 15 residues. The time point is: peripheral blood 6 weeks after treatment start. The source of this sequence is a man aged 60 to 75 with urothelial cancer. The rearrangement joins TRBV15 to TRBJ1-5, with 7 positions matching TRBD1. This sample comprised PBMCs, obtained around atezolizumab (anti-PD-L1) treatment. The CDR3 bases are TGTGCCACCAGCAGGGAACAGGGGTTCGGTCAGCCCCAGCATTTT. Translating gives CATSREQGFGQPQHF. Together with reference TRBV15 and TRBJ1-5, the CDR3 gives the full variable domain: DAMVIQNPRYQVTQFGKPVTLSCSQTLNHNVMYWYQQKSSQAPKLLFHYYDKDFNNEADTPDNFQSRRPNTSFCFLDIRSPGLGDTAMYLCATSREQGFGQPQHFGDGTRLSIL.